The source of this T cell receptor beta chain is a study of blood T cell repertoires in COVID-19. Background on the study: Whether acute or convalescent, the COVID-19 samples came from the United States, Italy and Spain.

This clone was seen only a few times. The V and J ends lost 4 bases and 4 bases, in that order; junction bases with no gene match: 2. The CDR3 consists of 13 residues. Looked up from germline, CDR1 is SNHLY and CDR2 is FYNNEI. Libraries were prepared by immunoSEQ multiplex PCR; TCRdb keeps only in-frame clonotypes and omits some of them. Of 120,000 to 150,000 clones in the sample, roughly 89% were seen once. Those enrolled, adults aged 18 to 89 years, came from fewer than 25 US areas. In assigning cohorts, the study relied on participant-reported clinical history. Sequenced: PBMCs or T cells enriched from blood (not recorded which). The genes are TRBV2 and TRBJ1-2; 8 nucleotides line up with TRBD1. The TCR was taken from a woman aged 45-60 years who had been exposed to COVID-19. CDR3 bases: TGTGCCAGCAGTGGACAGGGGTCCTATGGCTACACCTTC. Protein: CASSGQGSYGYTF.